This TCR beta chain originates from a study of shared clonotypes between healthy human individuals. This CDR3 spans 13 amino acids. V lost 0 bases and J 2 bases, leaving 5 bases between the germline ends. Germline CDR1 is SGHNT and CDR2 is YYREEE (reference sequence). For this clone: Within the sample, other DNA sequences also encode this same CDR3.

Produced via immunoSEQ multiplex PCR; TCRdb's table is partial and in-frame only. Here the sample spans hundreds of thousands of clones, less than 85% being singletons. Sample: memory CD4+ T cells sorted from blood. The subset is: CD45RA-negative fraction. The clonotype comes from a woman in her 30s in good health. The rearrangement links TRBV5-4 to TRBJ2-5; D remains ambiguous. Written as DNA, the CDR3 is TGTGCCAGCAGCTTGGAGGCGCAAGAGACCCAGTACTTC. Translation: CASSLEAQETQYF.